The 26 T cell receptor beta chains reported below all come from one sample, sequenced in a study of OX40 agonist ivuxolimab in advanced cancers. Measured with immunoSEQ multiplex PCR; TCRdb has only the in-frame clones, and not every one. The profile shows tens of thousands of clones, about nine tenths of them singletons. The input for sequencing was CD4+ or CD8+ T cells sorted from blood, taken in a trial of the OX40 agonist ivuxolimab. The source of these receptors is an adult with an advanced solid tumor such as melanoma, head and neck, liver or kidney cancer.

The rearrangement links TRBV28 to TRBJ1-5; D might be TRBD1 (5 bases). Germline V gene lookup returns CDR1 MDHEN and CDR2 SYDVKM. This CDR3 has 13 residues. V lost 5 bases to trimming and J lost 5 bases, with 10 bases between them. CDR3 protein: CASSPRGDQPQHF. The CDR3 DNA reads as TGTGCCAGCAGTCCCCGGGGGGATCAGCCCCAGCATTTT.

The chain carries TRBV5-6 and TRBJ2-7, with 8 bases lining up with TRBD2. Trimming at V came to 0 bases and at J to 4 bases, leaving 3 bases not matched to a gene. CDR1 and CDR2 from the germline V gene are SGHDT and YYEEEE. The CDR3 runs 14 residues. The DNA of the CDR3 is TGTGCCAGCAGCTTGGACGGGAGGGGATACGAGCAGTACTTC. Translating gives CASSLDGRGYEQYF.

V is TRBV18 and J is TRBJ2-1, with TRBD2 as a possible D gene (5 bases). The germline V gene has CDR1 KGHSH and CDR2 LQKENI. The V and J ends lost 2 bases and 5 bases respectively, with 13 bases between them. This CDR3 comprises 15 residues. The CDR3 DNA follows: TGTGCCAGCTCACCAGCCGGGCAGGAGGACAATGAGCAGTTCTTC. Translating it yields CASSPAGQEDNEQFF.

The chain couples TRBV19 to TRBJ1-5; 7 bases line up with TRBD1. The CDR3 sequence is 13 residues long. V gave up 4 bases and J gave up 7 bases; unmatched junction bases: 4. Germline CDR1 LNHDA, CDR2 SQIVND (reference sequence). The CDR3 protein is CASSRGRGQPQHF. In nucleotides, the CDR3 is TGTGCCAGTAGTAGGGGCAGGGGGCAGCCCCAGCATTTT.

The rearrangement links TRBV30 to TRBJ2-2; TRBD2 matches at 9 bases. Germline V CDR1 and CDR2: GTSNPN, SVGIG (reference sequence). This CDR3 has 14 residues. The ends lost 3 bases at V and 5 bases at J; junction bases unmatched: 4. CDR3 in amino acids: CAWRMAGGTGELFF. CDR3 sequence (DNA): TGTGCCTGGAGGATGGCGGGAGGGACCGGGGAGCTGTTTTTT.

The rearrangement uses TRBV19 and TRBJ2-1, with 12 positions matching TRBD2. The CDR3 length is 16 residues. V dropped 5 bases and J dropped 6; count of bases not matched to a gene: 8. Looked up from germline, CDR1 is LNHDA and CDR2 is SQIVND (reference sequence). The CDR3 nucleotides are TGTGCCAGTAGTTTCCCGGGACTAGCGGGCACCAATGAGCAGTTCTTC. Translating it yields CASSFPGLAGTNEQFF.

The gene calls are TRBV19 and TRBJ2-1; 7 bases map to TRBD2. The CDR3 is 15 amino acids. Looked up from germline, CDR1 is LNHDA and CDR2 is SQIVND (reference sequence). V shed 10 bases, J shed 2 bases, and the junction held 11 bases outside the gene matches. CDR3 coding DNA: TGTGCCACCAACCCGGGCGGGGGTACCTACAATGAGCAGTTCTTC. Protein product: CATNPGGGTYNEQFF.

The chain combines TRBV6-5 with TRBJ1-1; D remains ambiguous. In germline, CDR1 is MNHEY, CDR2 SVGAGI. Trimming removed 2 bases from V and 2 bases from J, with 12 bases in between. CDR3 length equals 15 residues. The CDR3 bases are TGTGCCAGCAGTTACACTTTCTTGGCCAACACTGAAGCTTTCTTT. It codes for CASSYTFLANTEAFF.

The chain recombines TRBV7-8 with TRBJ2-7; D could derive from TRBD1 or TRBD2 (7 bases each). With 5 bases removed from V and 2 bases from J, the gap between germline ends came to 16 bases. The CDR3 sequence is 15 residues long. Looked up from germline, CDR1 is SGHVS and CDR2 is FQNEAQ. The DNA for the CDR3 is TGTGCCAGCAGCCCAGCAGCGGGGACAGCCTACGAGCAGTACTTC. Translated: CASSPAAGTAYEQYF.

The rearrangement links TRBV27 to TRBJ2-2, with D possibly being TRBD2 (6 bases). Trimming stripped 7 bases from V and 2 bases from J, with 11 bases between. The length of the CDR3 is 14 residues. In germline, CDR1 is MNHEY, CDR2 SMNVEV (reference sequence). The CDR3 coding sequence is TGTGCCAGCAAAAGGAGGGTCAACACCGGGGAGCTGTTTTTT. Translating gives CASKRRVNTGELFF.

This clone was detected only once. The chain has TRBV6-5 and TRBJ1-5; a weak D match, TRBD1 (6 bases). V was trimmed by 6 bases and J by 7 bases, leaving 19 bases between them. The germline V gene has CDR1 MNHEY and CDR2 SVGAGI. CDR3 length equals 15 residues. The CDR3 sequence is CASSPTGILDQPQHF. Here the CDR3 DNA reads TGTGCCAGCAGCCCCACAGGGATCCTGGACCAGCCCCAGCATTTT.

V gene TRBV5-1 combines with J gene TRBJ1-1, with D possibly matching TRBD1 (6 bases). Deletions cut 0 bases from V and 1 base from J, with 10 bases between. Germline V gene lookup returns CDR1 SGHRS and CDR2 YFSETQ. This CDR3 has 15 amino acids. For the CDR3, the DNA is TGCGCCAGCAGCTTGGTCGGACAGACGAACACTGAAGCTTTCTTT. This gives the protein CASSLVGQTNTEAFF.

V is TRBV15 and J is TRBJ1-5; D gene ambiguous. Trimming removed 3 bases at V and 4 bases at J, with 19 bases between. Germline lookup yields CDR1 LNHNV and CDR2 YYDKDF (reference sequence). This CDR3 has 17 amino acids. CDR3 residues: CATSSAAGGNWNQPQHF. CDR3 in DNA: TGTGCCACCAGCAGCGCCGCGGGAGGGAATTGGAATCAGCCCCAGCATTTT.

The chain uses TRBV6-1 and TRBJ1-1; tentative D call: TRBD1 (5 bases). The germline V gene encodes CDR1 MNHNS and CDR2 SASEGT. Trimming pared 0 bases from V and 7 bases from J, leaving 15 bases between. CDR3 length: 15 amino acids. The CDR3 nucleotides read TGTGCCAGCAGTGAAGCGACACCGGGGCCATTTGAAGCTTTCTTT. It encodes CASSEATPGPFEAFF.

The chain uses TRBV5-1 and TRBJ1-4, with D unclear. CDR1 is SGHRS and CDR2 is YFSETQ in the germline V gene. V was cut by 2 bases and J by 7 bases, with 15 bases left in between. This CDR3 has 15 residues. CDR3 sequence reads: CASSFLQARGEKLFF. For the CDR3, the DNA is TGCGCCAGCAGCTTCCTGCAGGCGCGAGGTGAAAAACTGTTTTTT.

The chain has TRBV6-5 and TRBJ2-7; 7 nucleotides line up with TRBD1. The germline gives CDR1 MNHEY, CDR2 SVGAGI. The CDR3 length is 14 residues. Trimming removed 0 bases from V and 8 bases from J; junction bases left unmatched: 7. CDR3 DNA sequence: TGTGCCAGCAGTTACTCCGGGGCAGGGGGTAAGCAGTACTTC. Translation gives CASSYSGAGGKQYF.

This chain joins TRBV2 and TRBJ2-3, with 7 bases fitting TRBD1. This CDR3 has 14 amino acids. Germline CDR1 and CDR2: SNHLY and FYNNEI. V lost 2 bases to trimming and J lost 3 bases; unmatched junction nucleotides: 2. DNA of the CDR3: TGTGCCAGCAGTGAATTACAGGGGACAGATACGCAGTATTTT. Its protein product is CASSELQGTDTQYF. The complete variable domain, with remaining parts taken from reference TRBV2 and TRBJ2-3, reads EPEVTQTPSHQVTQMGQEVILRCVPISNHLYFYWYRQILGQKVEFLVSFYNNEISEKSEIFDDQFSVERPDGSNFTLKIRSTKLEDSAMYFCASSELQGTDTQYFGPGTRLTVL.

CDR3 region: CASSSATGYEQYF. The CDR3 DNA reads as TGTGCCAGCAGCTCCGCCACAGGCTACGAGCAGTACTTC. The chain combines TRBV5-4 with TRBJ2-7; D perhaps matches TRBD1 (5 bases). Germline V CDR1 and CDR2: SGHNT, YYREEE (reference sequence). V was cut by 3 bases and J by 3 bases, with 10 bases left in between. This CDR3 contains 13 residues.

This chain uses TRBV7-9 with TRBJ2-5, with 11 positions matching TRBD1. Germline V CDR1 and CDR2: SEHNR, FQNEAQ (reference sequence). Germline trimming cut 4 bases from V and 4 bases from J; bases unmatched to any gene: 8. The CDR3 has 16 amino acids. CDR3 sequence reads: CASSSPGQGDVETQYF. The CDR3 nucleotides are TGTGCCAGCAGCTCACCGGGACAGGGGGACGTAGAGACCCAGTACTTC.

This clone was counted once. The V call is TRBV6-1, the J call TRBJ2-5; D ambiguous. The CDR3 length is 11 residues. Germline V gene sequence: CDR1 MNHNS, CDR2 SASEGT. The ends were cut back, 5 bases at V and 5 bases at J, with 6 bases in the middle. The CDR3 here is CASSYDETQYF. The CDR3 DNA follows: TGTGCCAGCAGTTACGATGAGACCCAGTACTTC.

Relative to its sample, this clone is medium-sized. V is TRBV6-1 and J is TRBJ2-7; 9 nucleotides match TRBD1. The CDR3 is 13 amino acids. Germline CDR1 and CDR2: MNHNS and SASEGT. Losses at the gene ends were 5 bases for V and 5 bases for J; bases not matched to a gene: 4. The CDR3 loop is CASSFGTGNEQYF. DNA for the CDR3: TGTGCCAGCAGTTTCGGGACAGGGAACGAGCAGTACTTC.

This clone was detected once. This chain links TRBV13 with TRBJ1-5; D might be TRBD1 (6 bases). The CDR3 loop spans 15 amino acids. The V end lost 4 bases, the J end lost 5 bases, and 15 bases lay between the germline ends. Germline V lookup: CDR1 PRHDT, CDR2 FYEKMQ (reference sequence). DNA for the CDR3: TGTGCCAGCAGCTCAGGGGTGGAAGGGCATCAGCCCCAGCATTTT. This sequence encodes CASSSGVEGHQPQHF.

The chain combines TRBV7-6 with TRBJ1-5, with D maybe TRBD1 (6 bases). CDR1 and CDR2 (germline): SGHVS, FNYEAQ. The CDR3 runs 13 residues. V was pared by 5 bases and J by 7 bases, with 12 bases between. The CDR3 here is CASSPGTQQPQHF. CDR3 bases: TGTGCCAGCAGCCCCGGGACACAGCAGCCCCAGCATTTT.

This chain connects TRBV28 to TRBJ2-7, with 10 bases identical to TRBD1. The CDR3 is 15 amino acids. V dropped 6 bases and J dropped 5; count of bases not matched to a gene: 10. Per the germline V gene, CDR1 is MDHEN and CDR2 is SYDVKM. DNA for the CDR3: TGTGCCAGCAGCCCGCACCGACAGGGGGCAGACGAGCAGTACTTC. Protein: CASSPHRQGADEQYF.

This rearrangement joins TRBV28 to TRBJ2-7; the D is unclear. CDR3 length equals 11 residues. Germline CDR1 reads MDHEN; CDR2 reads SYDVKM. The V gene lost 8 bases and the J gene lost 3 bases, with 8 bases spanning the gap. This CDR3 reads CASLGRYEQYF. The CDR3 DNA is TGTGCCAGCCTTGGACGCTACGAGCAGTACTTC.

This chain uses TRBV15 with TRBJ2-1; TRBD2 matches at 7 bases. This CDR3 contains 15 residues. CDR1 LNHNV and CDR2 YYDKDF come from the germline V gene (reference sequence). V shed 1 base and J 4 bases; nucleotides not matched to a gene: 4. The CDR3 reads CATSRALAGYNEQFF. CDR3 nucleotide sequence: TGTGCCACCAGCAGAGCCTTAGCGGGTTACAATGAGCAGTTCTTC. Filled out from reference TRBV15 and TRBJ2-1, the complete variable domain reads DAMVIQNPRYQVTQFGKPVTLSCSQTLNHNVMYWYQQKSSQAPKLLFHYYDKDFNNEADTPDNFQSRRPNTSFCFLDIRSPGLGDTAMYLCATSRALAGYNEQFFGPGTRLTVL.